These T cell receptor beta chains were read from a single sample in a study of cytomegalovirus exposure and HLA in healthy donors. The data were produced by immunoSEQ multiplex PCR, yet TCRdb's version contains in-frame clones alone and is incomplete. The data contain roughly 110,000 clones, around 73% of them seen just once; the ten biggest clones take up around 7.4%. The sequenced sample consisted of PBMCs. Receptors were obtained from a man aged 25-40 years in good health and CMV-seronegative. Each CDR3 is given with its conserved first and last residue. D genes are given only for firm matches. Only part of the rows carry a size: once, few, many, or a class if the clone is expanded.

TRBV5-1	TRBJ2-2	TRBD1	NA	CASRSGTVNTGELFF	TGCGCCAGCAGATCCGGGACAGTGAACACCGGGGAGCTGTTTTTT
TRBV7-3	TRBJ1-1	NA	NA	CASSLLRRRRGTEAFF	TGTGCCAGCAGCTTACTACGGCGCAGGAGAGGGACTGAAGCTTTCTTT
TRBV13	TRBJ2-7	NA	NA	CASSVQGPLTWEQYF	TGTGCCAGCAGCGTACAGGGACCCCTTACGTGGGAGCAGTACTTC
TRBV11-2	TRBJ1-6	NA	NA	CASSQSRQSNSPLHF	TGTGCCAGCAGCCAGAGCAGACAGTCTAATTCACCCCTCCACTTT
TRBV29-1	TRBJ1-4	TRBD1	NA	CSVGTGGGKLFF	TGCAGCGTCGGGACAGGGGGCGGTAAACTGTTTTTT
TRBV5-4	TRBJ2-7	NA	NA	CASSSKEGLDEQYF	TGTGCCAGCAGCTCGAAGGAGGGCCTGGACGAGCAGTACTTC
TRBV9	TRBJ2-2	TRBD2	NA	CASSVTSGPHGGELFF	TGTGCCAGCAGCGTGACTAGCGGGCCCCACGGCGGGGAGCTGTTTTTT
TRBV18	TRBJ2-1	NA	NA	CASSPQGGAGSYNEQFF	TGTGCCAGCTCACCACAGGGTGGAGCGGGCTCCTACAATGAGCAGTTCTTC
TRBV5-6	TRBJ2-1	TRBD2	NA	CATYLAGSNEQFF	TGTGCCACCTATTTAGCGGGGTCCAATGAGCAGTTCTTC
TRBV2	TRBJ2-7	NA	once	CASSFSPLLGLEQYF	TGTGCCAGCAGTTTCTCTCCCCTACTAGGGCTCGAGCAGTACTTC